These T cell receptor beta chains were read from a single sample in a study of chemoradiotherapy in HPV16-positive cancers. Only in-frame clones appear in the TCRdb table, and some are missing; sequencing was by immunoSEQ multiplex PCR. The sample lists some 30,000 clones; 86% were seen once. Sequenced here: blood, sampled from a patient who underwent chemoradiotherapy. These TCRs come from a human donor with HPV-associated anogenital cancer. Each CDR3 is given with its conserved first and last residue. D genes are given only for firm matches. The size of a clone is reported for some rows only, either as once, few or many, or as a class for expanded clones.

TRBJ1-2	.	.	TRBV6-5	CASSPRRGDGYTF	TGTGCCAGCAGTCCCCGCAGGGGTGATGGCTACACCTTC
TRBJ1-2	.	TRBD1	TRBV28	CASTDRAGGYTF	TGTGCCAGCACAGACAGGGCAGGTGGCTACACCTTC
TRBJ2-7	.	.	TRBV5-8	CASSSETWTYEQYF	TGTGCCAGCAGTTCAGAGACTTGGACCTACGAGCAGTACTTC
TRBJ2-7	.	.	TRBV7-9	CASSPRQAEGYEQYF	TGTGCCAGCAGCCCAAGACAGGCGGAGGGCTACGAGCAGTACTTC
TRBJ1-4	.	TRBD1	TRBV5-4	CASSSTGGAEKLFF	TGTGCCAGCAGCTCAACAGGGGGCGCTGAAAAACTGTTTTTT
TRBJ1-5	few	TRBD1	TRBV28	CASSADREEQPQHF	TGTGCCAGCAGTGCCGACAGGGAGGAACAGCCCCAGCATTTT
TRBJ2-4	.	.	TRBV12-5	CASGSPTVPKNIQYF	TGTGCTAGTGGTTCACCGACAGTCCCCAAAAACATTCAGTACTTC
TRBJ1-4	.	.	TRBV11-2	CASSLDGKLGEKLFF	TGTGCCAGCAGCTTAGACGGGAAGTTAGGTGAAAAACTGTTTTTT
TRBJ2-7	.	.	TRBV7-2	CASSLSRDHEQYF	TGTGCCAGCAGCTTAAGCAGGGACCACGAGCAGTACTTC
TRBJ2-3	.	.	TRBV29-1	CSVGDPSSTQYF	TGCAGCGTTGGGGACCCGAGTTCCACCCAGTATTTT
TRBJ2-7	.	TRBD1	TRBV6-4	CASSDGTGAPYEQYF	TGTGCCAGCAGTGACGGGACAGGGGCACCCTACGAGCAGTACTTC
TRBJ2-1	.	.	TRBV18	CASSPAGYNEQFF	TGTGCCAGCTCACCAGCAGGCTACAATGAGCAGTTCTTC
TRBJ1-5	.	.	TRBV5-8	CASSPPPEAGNQPQHF	TGTGCCAGCAGCCCCCCTCCCGAAGCTGGCAATCAGCCCCAGCATTTT
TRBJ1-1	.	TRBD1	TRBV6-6	CASSFPKGAAFF	TGTGCCAGCAGTTTCCCAAAGGGGGCAGCTTTCTTT
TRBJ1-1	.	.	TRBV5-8	CASSLNLVEAFF	TGTGCCAGCAGCTTGAATTTGGTTGAAGCTTTCTTT
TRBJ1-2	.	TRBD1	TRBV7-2	CASSIDGTGGDYGYTF	TGTGCCAGCAGCATAGACGGGACAGGGGGCGACTATGGCTACACCTTC
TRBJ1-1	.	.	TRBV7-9	CASSPPVGLPEAFF	TGTGCCAGCAGCCCCCCGGTGGGATTACCTGAAGCTTTCTTT
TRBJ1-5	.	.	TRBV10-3	CAISDGPNQPQHF	TGTGCCATCAGTGATGGGCCGAATCAGCCCCAGCATTTT
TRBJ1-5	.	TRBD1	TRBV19	CASSIDWDRSNQPQHF	TGTGCCAGTAGTATAGACTGGGACAGGAGTAATCAGCCCCAGCATTTT
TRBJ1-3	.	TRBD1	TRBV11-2	CASSAWTGGAWGNTIYF	TGTGCCAGCAGCGCCTGGACAGGGGGCGCCTGGGGAAACACCATATATTTT
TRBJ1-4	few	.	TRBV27	CASSFSGDEKLFF	TGTGCCAGCAGTTTTTCAGGGGATGAAAAACTGTTTTTT
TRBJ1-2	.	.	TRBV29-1	CSVDTVQRYGYTF	TGCAGCGTTGACACAGTACAACGATATGGCTACACCTTC
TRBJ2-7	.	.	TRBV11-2	CASSLVGAEQYF	TGTGCCAGCAGCTTGGTAGGGGCCGAGCAGTACTTC
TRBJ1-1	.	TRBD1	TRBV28	CASSPRQGLNTEAFF	TGTGCCAGCAGCCCTCGACAGGGGCTGAACACTGAAGCTTTCTTT
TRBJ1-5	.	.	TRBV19	CASSIVSSQPQHF	TGTGCCAGTAGTATAGTATCCAGCCAGCCCCAGCATTTT
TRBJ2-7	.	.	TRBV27	CASSLSYRPDINEQYF	TGTGCCAGCAGTTTATCGTATCGGCCAGACATAAACGAGCAGTACTTC
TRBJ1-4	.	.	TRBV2	CASSDVRGTNEKLFF	TGTGCCAGCAGCGACGTTAGGGGAACTAATGAAAAACTGTTTTTT
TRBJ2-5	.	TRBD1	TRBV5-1	CASSYSTGGSGETQYF	TGCGCCAGCAGCTATTCTACAGGGGGCAGTGGAGAGACCCAGTACTTC
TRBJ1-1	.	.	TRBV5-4	CASSLVRSENTEAFF	TGTGCCAGCAGCTTGGTTCGGTCTGAAAACACTGAAGCTTTCTTT
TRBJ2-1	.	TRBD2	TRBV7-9	CASSSGLAGPEHSYNEQFF	TGTGCCAGCAGCTCCGGACTAGCGGGGCCTGAACACTCCTACAATGAGCAGTTCTTC
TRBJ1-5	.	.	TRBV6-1	CASSEPPSRVSNQPQHF	TGTGCCAGCAGTGAACCCCCTTCCAGGGTGAGCAATCAGCCCCAGCATTTT
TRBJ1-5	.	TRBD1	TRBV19	CASSSLGQGGQPQHF	TGTGCCAGTAGTAGCCTAGGACAGGGTGGTCAGCCCCAGCATTTT
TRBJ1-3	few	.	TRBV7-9	CASIPPRQAVYSGNTIYF	TGTGCCAGCATCCCTCCCCGACAGGCTGTTTACTCTGGAAACACCATATATTTT
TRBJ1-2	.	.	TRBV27	CASSPDSLYYGYTF	TGTGCCAGCAGTCCCGACAGCCTATATTATGGCTACACCTTC
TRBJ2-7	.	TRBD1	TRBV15	CATSRGQGASYEQYF	TGTGCCACCAGCAGAGGACAGGGGGCGTCCTACGAGCAGTACTTC
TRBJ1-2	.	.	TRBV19	CASSQPGGGLYYGYTF	TGTGCCAGTAGCCAACCTGGAGGGGGTTTGTACTATGGCTACACCTTC
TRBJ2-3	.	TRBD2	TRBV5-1	CASSPPSGEATDTQYF	TGCGCCAGCAGCCCCCCTAGCGGGGAGGCCACAGATACGCAGTATTTT
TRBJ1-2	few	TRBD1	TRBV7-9	CASSADRGYYGYTF	TGTGCCAGCAGCGCCGACAGGGGGTACTATGGCTACACCTTC
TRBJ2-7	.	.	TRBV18	CASSPGTGSYEQYF	TGTGCCAGCTCACCAGGAACAGGTTCCTACGAGCAGTACTTC
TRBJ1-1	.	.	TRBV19	CASSIEGIEAFF	TGTGCCAGTAGTATTGAGGGAATTGAAGCTTTCTTT
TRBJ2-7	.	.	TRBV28	CASSSDITYEQYF	TGTGCCAGCAGTTCGGACATAACCTACGAGCAGTACTTC
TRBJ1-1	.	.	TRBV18	CASSPRVDENTEAFF	TGTGCCAGCTCACCACGGGTTGACGAGAACACTGAAGCTTTCTTT
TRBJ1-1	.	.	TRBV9	CASSVVLGDTEAFF	TGTGCCAGCAGCGTCGTTTTGGGAGACACTGAAGCTTTCTTT
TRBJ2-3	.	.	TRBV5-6	CASSFSAQTSTDTQYF	TGTGCCAGCAGCTTTTCAGCCCAGACTAGCACAGATACGCAGTATTTT
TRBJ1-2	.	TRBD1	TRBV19	CASRGHNDRDGYTF	TGTGCCAGTAGGGGACACAACGACAGGGATGGCTACACCTTC
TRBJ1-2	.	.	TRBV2	CASRHYGYTF	TGTGCCAGCAGGCACTATGGCTACACCTTC
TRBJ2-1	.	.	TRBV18	CASSPGSSQFF	TGTGCCAGCTCACCAGGCAGTTCGCAGTTCTTC
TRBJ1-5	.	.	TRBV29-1	CSVQGEDQPQHF	TGCAGCGTCCAGGGAGAAGATCAGCCCCAGCATTTT
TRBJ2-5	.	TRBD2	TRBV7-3	CASSSPTAGVQETQYF	TGTGCCAGCAGCTCGCCGACAGCGGGAGTCCAAGAGACCCAGTACTTC
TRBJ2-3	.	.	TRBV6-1	CASSSGGATDTQYF	TGTGCCAGCAGCTCTGGAGGGGCTACAGATACGCAGTATTTT
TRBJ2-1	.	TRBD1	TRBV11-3	CASSLVGQGNNEQFF	TGTGCCAGCAGCTTAGTGGGACAGGGAAACAATGAGCAGTTCTTC
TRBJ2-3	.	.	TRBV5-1	CASSGTGTSSTDTQYF	TGCGCCAGCAGCGGAACAGGGACCTCTAGCACAGATACGCAGTATTTT
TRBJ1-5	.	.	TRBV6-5	CASSYSRSSNQPQHF	TGTGCCAGCAGTTACTCCCGCAGCAGCAATCAGCCCCAGCATTTT
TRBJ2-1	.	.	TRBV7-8	CASSLDPAWQFF	TGTGCCAGCAGCTTGGACCCCGCGTGGCAGTTCTTC
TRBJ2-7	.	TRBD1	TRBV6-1	CASSEQGQGIIEQYF	TGTGCCAGCAGTGAACAAGGACAGGGGATTATCGAGCAGTACTTC